The T cell receptor beta chain under discussion was sequenced for a study of blood T cells in healthy people across ages. Study outcomes and limitations: Possibly confounding the expanded clonotype changes was the fact that donor CMV status was unknown.

The use of a sample-barcoded 5' primer and a J-beta primer mix characterized a second PCR of roughly 7 to 11 cycles. Each cDNA was tagged by a template-switch adaptor containing 12 random nucleotides. A single record per CDR3 protein comes from TCRdb applying MiXCR to the 5' RACE reads. The table lists roughly 800,000 distinct CDR3 sequences, about a quarter of them singletons. The V gene lost 0 bases and the J gene lost 5 bases, with 10 bases spanning the gap. Germline CDR1 reads SGHRS; CDR2 reads YFSETQ. The CDR3 has 14 residues. Comment on this clonotype: The antigen remains undetermined.

Another study also made use of these data, one on T cells of mothers and their children. Per that paper: The people who donated were a few healthy Caucasian mothers and their six children. Over 8 million TCR beta CDR3 reads were obtained from each mother, and some 3.2 million from each child.

This sequence originates from a boy aged 5-17 years in good health. The rearrangement joins TRBV5-1 to TRBJ2-3; a weak D match, TRBD1 (6 bases). Sample: blood. CDR3: CASSLGGPEDTQYF. CDR3 DNA: TGCGCCAGCAGCTTGGGGGGGCCGGAAGATACGCAGTATTTT. The whole variable domain, filled in from reference TRBV5-1 and TRBJ2-3, reads KAGVTQTPRYLIKTRGQQVTLSCSPISGHRSVSWYQQTPGQGLQFLFEYFSETQRNKGNFPGRFSGRQFSNSRSEMNVSTLELGDSALYLCASSLGGPEDTQYFGPGTRLTVL.